This is a list of T cell receptor beta chains from one sample in a study of blood T cell repertoires in COVID-19. The method was immunoSEQ multiplex PCR; TCRdb's version includes in-frame clones alone and lacks a portion of them. The sample shows fewer than 250,000 clones, roughly 80% of them seen only once. The source material was peripheral blood. All receptors derive from a woman in her forties with active or convalescent COVID-19. The CDR3 runs from the conserved cysteine through the conserved F or W. A D gene is named only where the DNA matches it firmly. Size is omitted from some rows. Given values are once, few, many or a class for expanded clones.

.,TRBV7-9,TRBJ2-5,.,CASSSPRDNVKETQYF,TGTGCCAGCAGCTCCCCCCGGGACAACGTGAAAGAGACCCAGTACTTC
TRBD2,TRBV6-1,TRBJ2-5,once,CASSEGVRTSGRQTQYF,TGTGCCAGCAGTGAAGGAGTCCGGACTAGCGGGAGACAGACCCAGTACTTC
.,TRBV19,TRBJ1-1,.,CASSTQGNTEAFF,TGTGCCAGTAGTACTCAGGGTAACACTGAAGCTTTCTTT
.,TRBV27,TRBJ2-7,.,CASSDTYEQYF,TGTGCCAGTAGCGATACCTACGAGCAGTACTTC
TRBD2,TRBV27,TRBJ2-7,.,CASRPTSGRALRIGYEQYF,TGTGCCAGCAGACCTACTAGCGGGAGGGCCCTCAGGATCGGCTACGAGCAGTACTTC
TRBD2,TRBV12-3/TRBV12-4,TRBJ2-3,.,CASSLGEGTQYF,TGTGCCAGCAGTTTAGGGGAGGGTACGCAGTATTTT
TRBD1,TRBV11-3,TRBJ2-5,.,CASSLGGTGLETQYF,TGTGCCAGCAGCTTAGGCGGGACAGGGTTAGAGACCCAGTACTTC
TRBD2,TRBV6-5,TRBJ2-2,.,CATLAGTNTGELFF,TGTGCCACCCTAGCGGGGACGAACACCGGGGAGCTGTTTTTT
TRBD2,TRBV5-4,TRBJ2-1,.,CASSYGTSWGEQFF,TGTGCCAGCAGCTACGGGACTAGCTGGGGTGAGCAGTTCTTC
.,TRBV3-1/TRBV3-2,TRBJ2-5,.,CASSRTRESTQYF,TGTGCCAGCAGCCGAACCAGGGAATCGACCCAGTACTTC
.,TRBV2,TRBJ1-3,.,CASTRTENSGNTIYF,TGTGCCAGCACCAGGACTGAAAACTCTGGAAACACCATATATTTT
.,TRBV5-1,TRBJ1-2,medium-sized,CASSLGGYGYTF,TGCGCCAGCAGCTTGGGCGGGTATGGCTACACCTTC
.,TRBV5-1,TRBJ2-1,once,CASSLGQAYNEQFF,TGCGCCAGCAGCTTGGGACAGGCCTACAATGAGCAGTTCTTC
.,TRBV28,TRBJ2-7,once,CASSPVRYEQYF,TGTGCCAGCAGTCCGGTCCGGTACGAGCAGTACTTC
.,TRBV19,TRBJ1-4,.,CASSIDPRGTNEKLFF,TGTGCCAGTAGTATAGACCCTCGGGGGACGAATGAAAAACTGTTTTTT
TRBD1,TRBV20-1,TRBJ1-1,.,CSARTGNEAFF,TGCAGTGCCAGGACAGGTAATGAAGCTTTCTTT
TRBD2,TRBV30,TRBJ2-5,.,CAWSVLAGGGETQYF,TGTGCCTGGAGTGTACTAGCGGGAGGCGGCGAGACCCAGTACTTC
TRBD2,TRBV28,TRBJ2-5,.,CASRRGGETQYF,TGTGCCAGCCGTCGGGGGGGGGAGACCCAGTACTTC
TRBD2,TRBV3-1/TRBV3-2,TRBJ2-7,.,CASSQDGWGREGLQLGEQYF,TGTGCCAGCAGCCAAGACGGCTGGGGGCGGGAGGGCCTTCAGCTGGGGGAGCAGTACTTC
.,TRBV5-1,TRBJ1-2,.,CASSLEGLGQRNYGYTF,TGCGCCAGCAGCTTGGAGGGGCTCGGACAGCGGAACTATGGCTACACCTTC
TRBD1,TRBV5-1,TRBJ1-2,few,CASSFGSTGGNYGYTF,TGCGCCAGCAGCTTTGGGTCGACAGGGGGTAACTATGGCTACACCTTC
TRBD2,TRBV19,TRBJ2-3,.,CASSTGTSGSLTSGWSDTQYF,TGTGCCAGTAGTACCGGGACTAGCGGGAGTTTAACTTCGGGGTGGTCAGATACGCAGTATTTT
.,TRBV2,TRBJ2-7,.,CASSEAGQTYEQYF,TGTGCCAGCAGTGAAGCGGGACAAACCTACGAGCAGTACTTC
TRBD2,TRBV28,TRBJ2-7,.,CASSLSPGASGGSSYEQYF,TGTGCCAGCAGTTTATCTCCGGGGGCTAGCGGGGGCAGCTCCTACGAGCAGTACTTC
.,TRBV6-4,TRBJ2-7,once,CASRAPAERASYEQYF,TGTGCCAGCAGGGCTCCCGCGGAGCGGGCCTCCTACGAGCAGTACTTC
.,TRBV5-4,TRBJ1-1,.,CASSLALGATEAFF,TGTGCCAGCAGCTTGGCCCTGGGGGCGACTGAAGCTTTCTTT
.,TRBV7-8,TRBJ1-1,.,CASRRDIDTEAFF,TGTGCCAGCCGACGGGACATCGACACTGAAGCTTTCTTT
.,TRBV11-3,TRBJ2-2,.,CASSRITGATGELFF,TGTGCCAGCAGCCGCATCACGGGAGCCACCGGGGAGCTGTTTTTT
TRBD1,TRBV27,TRBJ2-7,.,CASRVQGSGEQYF,TGTGCCAGCAGGGTACAGGGGTCGGGCGAGCAGTACTTC
TRBD1,TRBV5-1,TRBJ1-2,.,CASRAGTGRQYGYTF,TGCGCCAGCAGGGCCGGGACAGGGAGACAATATGGCTACACCTTC
TRBD2,TRBV7-3,TRBJ2-1,.,CASSLGGSGGDEQFF,TGTGCCAGCAGCCTGGGCGGGAGCGGGGGGGATGAGCAGTTCTTC
TRBD1,TRBV11-3,TRBJ1-1,.,CASSPLDRGGEEAFF,TGTGCCAGCAGCCCATTAGACAGGGGAGGGGAAGAAGCTTTCTTT
TRBD2,TRBV20-1,TRBJ2-3,once,CSASFGRGVKDTQYF,TGCAGTGCTAGTTTCGGGCGGGGGGTTAAAGATACGCAGTATTTT
TRBD1,TRBV6-2/TRBV6-3,TRBJ2-7,.,CASSYWTGLDEQYF,TGTGCCAGCAGTTACTGGACAGGGCTCGACGAGCAGTACTTC
.,TRBV30,TRBJ1-2,few,CAWRGAVSNYGYTF,TGTGCCTGGAGGGGGGCGGTTTCTAACTATGGCTACACCTTC
TRBD2,TRBV25-1,TRBJ2-7,.,CASSESGSAGGIYEQYF,TGTGCCAGCAGTGAATCTGGCTCAGCGGGAGGAATCTACGAGCAGTACTTC
TRBD1,TRBV30,TRBJ1-2,.,CACRTGGIEGYTF,TGTGCCTGTCGGACAGGGGGTATCGAAGGCTACACCTTC
TRBD2,TRBV6-5,TRBJ2-1,once,CASFGAGGDNEQFF,TGTGCCAGCTTCGGAGCGGGGGGGGACAATGAGCAGTTCTTC
TRBD2,TRBV6-5,TRBJ2-4,many,CASSPTRTSGRRDF,TGTGCCAGCAGCCCGACCCGGACTAGCGGGAGAAGGGACTTC
.,TRBV30,TRBJ1-2,.,CAWGRDRDYGYTF,TGTGCCTGGGGGCGGGACCGAGACTATGGCTACACCTTC
TRBD1,TRBV6-5,TRBJ1-5,.,CASSYSWTGNQPQHF,TGTGCCAGCAGTTACTCGTGGACAGGGAATCAGCCCCAGCATTTT